The text below deals with one TCR beta chain. Its antigen is currently unknown. This record comes from a study of T-cell reconstitution after alpha-beta-depleted transplantation in children. Notes on the study in general: A year had passed since transplant, and T-cell counts and diversity by then came mostly from newly produced T cells.

A library of TCRbeta sequences, prepared with unique molecular identifiers, was generated. TCRdb re-called the PCR reads with MiXCR, one entry per CDR3 protein. Among approximately 980,000 distinct CDR3 sequences listed, about 29% were seen once. CDR1 and CDR2 from the germline V gene are SEHNR and FQNEAQ (reference sequence). This CDR3 spans 16 amino acids. After removal of 5 bases from V and 0 bases from J, the junction contained 9 bases not matched to a gene. The sequence was obtained from a boy in the first two years of life who had a stem cell transplant for SCID, so the T cells may come from the graft donor. Here the sequenced sample was PBMCs, mostly from graft donor cells, taken 360 days after TCRalphabeta/CD19-depleted stem cell transplant. The V and J genes are TRBV7-9 and TRBJ1-1; the match to TRBD1 covers 7 bases. The DNA for the CDR3 is TGTGCCAGCAGCCCAAAGGGGGCTCCTATGAACACTGAAGCTTTCTTT. Encoded protein: CASSPKGAPMNTEAFF.